Reported below is one TCR beta chain. Sequenced by immunoSEQ multiplex PCR; TCRdb stores in-frame clones only, minus some. The sample lists about a million clones, 70% to 80% occurring once. The entry originates in a study of shared clonotypes between healthy human individuals. V was trimmed by 3 bases and J by 2 bases, leaving 7 bases between them. The CDR3 spans 14 residues. In germline, CDR1 is MNHNY, CDR2 SVGAGI (reference sequence). This receptor was obtained from a young man in good health. Some clones in this sample may be carry-over from other donors' samples. The V and J genes are TRBV6-6 and TRBJ2-2; D remains ambiguous. What was sequenced was memory CD4+ T cells from PBMCs. The subset was: CD45RA-negative fraction. CDR3 protein: CASSYGLNTGELFF. As DNA, the CDR3 is TGTGCCAGCAGTTATGGGCTTAACACCGGGGAGCTGTTTTTT.